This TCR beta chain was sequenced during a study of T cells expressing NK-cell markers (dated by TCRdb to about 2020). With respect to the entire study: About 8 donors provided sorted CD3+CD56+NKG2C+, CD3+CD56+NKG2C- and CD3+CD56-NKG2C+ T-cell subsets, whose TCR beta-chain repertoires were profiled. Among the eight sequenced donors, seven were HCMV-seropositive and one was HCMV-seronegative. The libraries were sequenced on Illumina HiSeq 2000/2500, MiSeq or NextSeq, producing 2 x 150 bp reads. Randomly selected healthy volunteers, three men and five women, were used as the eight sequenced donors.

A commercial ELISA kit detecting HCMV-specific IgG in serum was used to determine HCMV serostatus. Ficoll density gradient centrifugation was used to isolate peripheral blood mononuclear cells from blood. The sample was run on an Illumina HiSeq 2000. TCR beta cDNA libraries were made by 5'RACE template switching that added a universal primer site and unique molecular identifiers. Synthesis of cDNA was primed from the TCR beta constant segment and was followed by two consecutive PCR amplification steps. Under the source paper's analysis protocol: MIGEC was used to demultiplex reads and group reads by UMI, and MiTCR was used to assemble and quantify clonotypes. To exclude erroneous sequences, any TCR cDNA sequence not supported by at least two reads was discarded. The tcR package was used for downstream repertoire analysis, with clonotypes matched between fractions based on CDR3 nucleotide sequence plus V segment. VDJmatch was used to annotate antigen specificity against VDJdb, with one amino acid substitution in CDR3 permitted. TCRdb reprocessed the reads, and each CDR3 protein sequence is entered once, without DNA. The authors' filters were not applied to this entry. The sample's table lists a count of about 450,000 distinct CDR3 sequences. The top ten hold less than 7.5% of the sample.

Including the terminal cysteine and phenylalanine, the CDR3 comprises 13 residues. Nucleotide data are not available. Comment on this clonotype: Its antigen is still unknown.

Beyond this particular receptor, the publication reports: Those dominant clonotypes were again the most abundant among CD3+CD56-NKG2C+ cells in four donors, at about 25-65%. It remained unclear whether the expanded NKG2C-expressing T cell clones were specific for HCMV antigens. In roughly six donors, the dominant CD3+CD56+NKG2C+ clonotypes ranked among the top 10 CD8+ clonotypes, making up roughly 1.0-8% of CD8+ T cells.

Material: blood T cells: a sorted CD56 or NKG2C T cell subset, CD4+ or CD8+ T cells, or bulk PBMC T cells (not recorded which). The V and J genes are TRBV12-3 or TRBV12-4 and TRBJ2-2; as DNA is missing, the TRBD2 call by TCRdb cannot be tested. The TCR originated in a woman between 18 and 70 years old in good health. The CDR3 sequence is CASSVLAPGELFF.